This entry lists 2 T cell receptor beta chains sequenced from one sample in a study of blood T cell repertoires in COVID-19. Generated by immunoSEQ multiplex PCR, the TCRdb table keeps only in-frame clones and is missing some. The table has fewer than 200,000 clones, 88% seen once. The sequenced sample was PBMCs or T cells enriched from blood (not recorded which). These receptors all stem from a woman aged 18 to 35 who had recovered from COVID-19.

The rearrangement links TRBV5-4 to TRBJ1-2; possible D gene TRBD1, 5 bases. This CDR3 has 15 residues. Germline CDR1 and CDR2: SGHNT and YYREEE (reference sequence). The germline V and J ends were trimmed by 3 bases and 4 bases, with 16 bases remaining between them. The CDR3 protein is CASSSGGSGVYGYTF. The CDR3 region has the DNA TGTGCCAGCAGCTCCGGGGGGTCGGGGGTCTATGGCTACACCTTC.

The gene calls are TRBV28 and TRBJ1-2; D gene ambiguous. The V end was cut by 4 bases, the J end by 7 bases, with 10 bases between. CDR1 and CDR2 from the germline V gene are MDHEN and SYDVKM. CDR3 size: 12 residues. This chain's CDR3 is CASSWSSSGYTF. CDR3 in DNA: TGTGCCAGCAGTTGGAGCTCGTCTGGCTACACCTTC.